This entry is about one T cell receptor beta chain. Its antigen is still unknown. The germline V and J ends were trimmed by 9 bases and 6 bases, with 12 bases remaining between them. Germline V gives CDR1 SNHLY, CDR2 FYNNEI. CDR3 size: 12 residues. The record originates from a study of cytomegalovirus exposure and HLA in healthy donors. The study's findings and limits: Cytomegalovirus-associated TCR beta chains were listed, numbering 164. Subsequent analysis revealed that first-cohort TCR clusters tended to co-occur in the approximately 120 validation repertoires.

Sequencing was performed with immunoSEQ multiplex PCR; in TCRdb, only in-frame clones are kept and a portion is missing. The data hold 100,000 to 150,000 clones, with 94% observed a single time. The origin of this receptor is a woman under 30 in good health and CMV-seronegative. The sequenced sample was PBMCs. The chain is built from TRBV2 and TRBJ1-5; D is unresolved. The CDR3 here is CARSPFRQPQHF. CDR3 sequence (DNA): TGTGCCAGAAGCCCCTTCCGTCAGCCCCAGCATTTT.